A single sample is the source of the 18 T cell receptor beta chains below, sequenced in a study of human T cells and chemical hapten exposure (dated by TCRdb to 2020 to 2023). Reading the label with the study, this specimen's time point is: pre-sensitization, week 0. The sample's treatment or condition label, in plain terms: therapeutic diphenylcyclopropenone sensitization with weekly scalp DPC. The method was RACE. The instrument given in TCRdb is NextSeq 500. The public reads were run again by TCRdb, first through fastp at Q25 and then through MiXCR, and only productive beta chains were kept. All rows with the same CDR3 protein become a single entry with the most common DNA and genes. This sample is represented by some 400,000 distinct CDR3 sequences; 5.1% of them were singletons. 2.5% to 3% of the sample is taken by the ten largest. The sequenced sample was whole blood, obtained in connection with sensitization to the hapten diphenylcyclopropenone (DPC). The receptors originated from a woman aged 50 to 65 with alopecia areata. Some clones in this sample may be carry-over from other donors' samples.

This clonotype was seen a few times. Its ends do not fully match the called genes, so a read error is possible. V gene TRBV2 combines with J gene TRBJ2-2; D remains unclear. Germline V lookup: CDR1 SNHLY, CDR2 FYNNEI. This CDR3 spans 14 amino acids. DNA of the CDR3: TGTGCCAGCAGTGCCCCTCCGAACGCCGGGGAGCTGTTTTTT. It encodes CASSAPPNAGELFF.

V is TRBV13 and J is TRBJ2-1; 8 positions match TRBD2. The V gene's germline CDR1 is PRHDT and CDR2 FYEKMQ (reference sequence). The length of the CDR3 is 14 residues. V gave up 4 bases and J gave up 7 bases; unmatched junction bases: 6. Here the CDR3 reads CASSSGTRFNEQFF. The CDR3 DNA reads TGTGCCAGCAGCTCCGGGACTAGATTTAATGAGCAGTTCTTC.

The CDR3 is CASSPGTGTMNTEAFF. The DNA of the CDR3 is TGCGCCAGCAGCCCGGGGACAGGGACCATGAACACTGAAGCTTTCTTT. This chain joins TRBV5-1 and TRBJ1-1; the match to TRBD1 covers 9 bases. From germline, CDR1 is SGHRS and CDR2 YFSETQ. This CDR3 has 16 residues. The V segment lost 4 bases and the J segment 0 bases; nucleotides outside the gene matches: 7. Full variable domain (remainder filled in from reference TRBV5-1 and TRBJ1-1): KAGVTQTPRYLIKTRGQQVTLSCSPISGHRSVSWYQQTPGQGLQFLFEYFSETQRNKGNFPGRFSGRQFSNSRSEMNVSTLELGDSALYLCASSPGTGTMNTEAFFGQGTRLTVV.

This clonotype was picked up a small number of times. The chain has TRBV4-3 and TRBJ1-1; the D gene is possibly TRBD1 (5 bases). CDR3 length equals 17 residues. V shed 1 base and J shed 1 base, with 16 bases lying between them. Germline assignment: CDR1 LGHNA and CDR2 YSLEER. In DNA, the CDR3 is TGCGCCAGCAGCCAAGTGGGGGAGGCAGGAACGAACACTGAAGCTTTCTTT. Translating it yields CASSQVGEAGTNTEAFF.

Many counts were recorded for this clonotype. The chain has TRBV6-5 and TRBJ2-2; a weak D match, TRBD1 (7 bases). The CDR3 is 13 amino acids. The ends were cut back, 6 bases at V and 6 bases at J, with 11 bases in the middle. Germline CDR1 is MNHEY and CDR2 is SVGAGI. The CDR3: CASSRGTAGELFF. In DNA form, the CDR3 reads TGTGCCAGCAGCCGCGGGACAGCCGGGGAGCTGTTTTTT.

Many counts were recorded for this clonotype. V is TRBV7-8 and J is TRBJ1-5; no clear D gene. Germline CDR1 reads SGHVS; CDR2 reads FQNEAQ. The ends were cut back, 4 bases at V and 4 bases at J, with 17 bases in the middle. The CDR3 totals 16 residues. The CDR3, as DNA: TGTGCCAGCAGCTCCCCGATGGAAAAAGGGAATCAGCCCCAGCATTTT. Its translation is CASSSPMEKGNQPQHF.

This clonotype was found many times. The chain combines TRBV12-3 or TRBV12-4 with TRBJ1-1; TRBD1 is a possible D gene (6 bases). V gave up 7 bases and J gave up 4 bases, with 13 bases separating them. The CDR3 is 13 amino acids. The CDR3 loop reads CASTLGATTEAFF. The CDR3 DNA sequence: TGTGCCAGCACCCTGGGGGCGACCACTGAAGCTTTCTTT.

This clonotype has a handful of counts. The CDR3 sequence: CASSMLAGGLFNEQFF. The CDR3, as DNA: TGTGCCAGTAGTATGCTAGCGGGAGGGTTATTCAATGAGCAGTTCTTC. The chain couples TRBV19 to TRBJ2-1; 12 nucleotides align to TRBD2. V dropped 3 bases and J dropped 6; count of bases not matched to a gene: 6. This CDR3 comprises 16 residues. From germline, CDR1 is LNHDA and CDR2 SQIVND (reference sequence).

This CDR3 reads CAIAGLANTDTQYF. CDR3 nucleotide sequence: TGTGCCATCGCCGGACTAGCGAACACAGATACGCAGTATTTT. The chain is built from TRBV10-3 and TRBJ2-3; 9 bases match TRBD2. The CDR3 contains 14 residues. V shed 8 bases and J 2 bases; nucleotides not matched to a gene: 5. Germline CDR1 is ENHRY and CDR2 is SYGVKD.

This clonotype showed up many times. For the CDR3, the DNA is TGTGCCAGCAGTACGACAGGGCTGGGGAAGACCCAGTACTTC. Translation: CASSTTGLGKTQYF. This chain joins TRBV6-2 or TRBV6-3 and TRBJ2-5; 7 nucleotides agree with TRBD1. There are 14 residues in the CDR3. Per the germline V gene, CDR1 is MNHEY and CDR2 is SVGEGT. Unmatched junction bases numbered 9, after V lost 5 bases and J lost 6 bases.

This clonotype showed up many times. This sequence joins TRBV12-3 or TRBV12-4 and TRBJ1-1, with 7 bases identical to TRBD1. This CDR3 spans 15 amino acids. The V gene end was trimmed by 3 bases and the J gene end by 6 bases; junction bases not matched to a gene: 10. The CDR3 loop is CASSFTGRQGPEAFF. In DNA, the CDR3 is TGTGCCAGCAGTTTTACCGGCAGACAGGGCCCTGAAGCTTTCTTT.

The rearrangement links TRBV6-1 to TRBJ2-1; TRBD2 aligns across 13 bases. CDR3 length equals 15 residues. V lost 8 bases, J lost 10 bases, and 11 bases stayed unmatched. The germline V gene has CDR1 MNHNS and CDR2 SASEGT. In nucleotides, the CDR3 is TGTGCCAGCGCCGCTACTAGCGGGAGGGCGGGGGAGCAGTTCTTC. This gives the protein CASAATSGRAGEQFF.

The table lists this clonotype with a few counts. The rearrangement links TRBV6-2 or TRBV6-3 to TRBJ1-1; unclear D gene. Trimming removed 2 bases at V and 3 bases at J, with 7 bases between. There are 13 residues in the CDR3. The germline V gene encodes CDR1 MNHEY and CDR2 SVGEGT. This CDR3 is CASSYIGDTEAFF. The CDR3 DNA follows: TGTGCCAGCAGTTACATTGGGGACACTGAAGCTTTCTTT.

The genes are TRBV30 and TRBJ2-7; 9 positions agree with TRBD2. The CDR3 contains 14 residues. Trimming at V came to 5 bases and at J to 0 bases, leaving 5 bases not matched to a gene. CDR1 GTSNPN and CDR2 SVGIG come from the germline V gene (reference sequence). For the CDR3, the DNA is TGTGCCTGGGGTCTAGCGGGATTCTCCTACGAGCAGTACTTC. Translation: CAWGLAGFSYEQYF.

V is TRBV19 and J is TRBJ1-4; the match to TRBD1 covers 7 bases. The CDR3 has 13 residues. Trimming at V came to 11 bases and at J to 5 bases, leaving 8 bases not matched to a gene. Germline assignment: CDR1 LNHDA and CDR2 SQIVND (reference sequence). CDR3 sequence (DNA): TGTGCCGTTGGACAGGCCCGCAATGAAAAACTGTTTTTT. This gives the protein CAVGQARNEKLFF.

CDR3 sequence (DNA): TGTGCCAGCAGTCGGGATAGCACGGAGACCCAGTACTTC. It yields the protein CASSRDSTETQYF. The rearrangement uses TRBV7-9 and TRBJ2-5, with D maybe TRBD2 (5 bases). CDR3 length: 13 residues. The ends were cut back, 6 bases at V and 5 bases at J, with 13 bases in the middle. CDR1 SEHNR and CDR2 FQNEAQ come from the germline V gene (reference sequence).

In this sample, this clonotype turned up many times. CDR3 protein: CSARDRGQGLYEQYF. The CDR3 bases are TGCAGTGCTAGAGATAGGGGACAGGGTCTCTACGAGCAGTACTTC. This chain joins TRBV20-1 and TRBJ2-7, with 9 bases fitting TRBD1. There are 15 residues in the CDR3. Trimming at V came to 0 bases and at J to 3 bases, leaving 6 bases not matched to a gene. Germline assignment: CDR1 DFQATT and CDR2 SNEGSKA (reference sequence).

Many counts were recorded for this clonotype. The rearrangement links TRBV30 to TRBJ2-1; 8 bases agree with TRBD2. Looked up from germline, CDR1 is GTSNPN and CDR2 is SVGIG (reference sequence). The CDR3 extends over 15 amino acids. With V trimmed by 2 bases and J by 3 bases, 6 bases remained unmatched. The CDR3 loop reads CAWSPERENYNEQFF. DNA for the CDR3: TGTGCCTGGAGTCCGGAGCGGGAGAACTACAATGAGCAGTTCTTC.